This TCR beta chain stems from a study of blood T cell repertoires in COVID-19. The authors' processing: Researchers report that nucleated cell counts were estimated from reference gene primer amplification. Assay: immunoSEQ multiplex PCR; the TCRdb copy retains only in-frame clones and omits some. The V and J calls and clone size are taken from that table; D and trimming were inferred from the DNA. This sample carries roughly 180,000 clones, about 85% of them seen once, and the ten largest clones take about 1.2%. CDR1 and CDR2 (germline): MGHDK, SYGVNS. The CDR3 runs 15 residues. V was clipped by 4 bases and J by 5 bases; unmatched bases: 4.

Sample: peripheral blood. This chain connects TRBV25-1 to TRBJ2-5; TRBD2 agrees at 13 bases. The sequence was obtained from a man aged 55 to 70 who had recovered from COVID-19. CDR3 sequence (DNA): TGTGCCAGCAGTGTAACTAGCGGGGGGGCTGAGACCCAGTACTTC. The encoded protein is CASSVTSGGAETQYF.